This passage covers 2 T cell receptor beta chains from one sample sequenced in a study of shared clonotypes between healthy human individuals. Data came from immunoSEQ multiplex PCR; TCRdb stores just in-frame clones and leaves some out. There are more than 2 million clones in the sample; 90% to 95% occur only once, and 0.1% to 0.15% lies in the top ten. The sequencing input was naive CD4+ T cells sorted from blood. The subset denotes: CD45RA+ positively selected. The receptors here all came from a young man in good health.

The chain combines TRBV5-1 with TRBJ1-1; 7 bases agree with TRBD1. The CDR3 is 15 amino acids. CDR1 is SGHRS and CDR2 is YFSETQ in the germline V gene. Germline trimming cut 2 bases from V and 4 bases from J; bases unmatched to any gene: 8. The CDR3 sequence: CASSFTGVVGTEAFF. CDR3 nucleotide sequence: TGCGCCAGCAGCTTTACAGGGGTCGTGGGCACTGAAGCTTTCTTT.

In its sample, this clone was seen once. The J gene is TRBJ2-7, the V gene TRBV2; 11 positions agree with TRBD2. The CDR3 runs to 16 residues. Germline trimming cut 4 bases from V and 0 bases from J; bases unmatched to any gene: 5. From germline, CDR1 is SNHLY and CDR2 FYNNEI. CDR3 in amino acids: CASSGGTSGRSYEQYF. The DNA of the CDR3 is TGTGCCAGCAGTGGTGGGACTAGCGGTCGCTCCTACGAGCAGTACTTC.